The clone carrying this TCR beta chain was counted between two and nine times. Trimming at V came to 7 bases and at J to 5 bases, leaving 7 bases not matched to a gene. The germline CDR1 and CDR2 sequences are SQVTM and ANQGSEA. The CDR3 length is 12 residues. At least 7 million PBMCs were isolated per sample. The sample is drawn from a study of blood T cells in healthy people across ages. A second PCR, run for about 7 to 11 cycles, used a sample-barcoded 5' primer plus a J-beta primer mix. TCRdb re-derived calls from the 5' RACE reads in MiXCR, one entry per CDR3 protein. The sample holds 660,000 or so distinct CDR3 sequences, approximately 50% seen once.

This TCR derives from a man in his 60s in good health. The chain is built from TRBV29-1 and TRBJ2-5; TRBD1 matches 7 bases. The sample taken for sequencing was blood. CDR3 nucleotide sequence: TGCAGCGCCACAGGGGAAGGGGAGACCCAGTACTTC. Translating it yields CSATGEGETQYF.